This T cell receptor beta chain came from a study of blood T cell repertoires in COVID-19. Study-wide background: Specimens from acute and convalescent COVID-19 originated in the United States, Italy and Spain. PBMCs, B-cell-depleted T cells, or T cells provided the cDNA or gDNA that made up the material.

Sequencing used immunoSEQ multiplex PCR; TCRdb keeps in-frame clones, though not all of them. The sample has 210,000 or so clones; roughly 82% are singletons. Trimming removed 4 bases from V and 4 bases from J, with 16 bases in between. This CDR3 contains 15 residues. Germline CDR1 is LGHDT and CDR2 is YNNKEL (reference sequence). Material for sequencing was peripheral blood. The chain combines TRBV3-1 (or the pseudogene TRBV3-2) with TRBJ1-2; a weak D match, TRBD1 (6 bases). This receptor was obtained from a woman between 35 and 50 years old with acute or convalescent COVID-19. The CDR3: CASSLRGKGGYGYTF. CDR3 DNA: TGTGCCAGCAGCCTAAGGGGGAAGGGTGGCTATGGCTACACCTTC.